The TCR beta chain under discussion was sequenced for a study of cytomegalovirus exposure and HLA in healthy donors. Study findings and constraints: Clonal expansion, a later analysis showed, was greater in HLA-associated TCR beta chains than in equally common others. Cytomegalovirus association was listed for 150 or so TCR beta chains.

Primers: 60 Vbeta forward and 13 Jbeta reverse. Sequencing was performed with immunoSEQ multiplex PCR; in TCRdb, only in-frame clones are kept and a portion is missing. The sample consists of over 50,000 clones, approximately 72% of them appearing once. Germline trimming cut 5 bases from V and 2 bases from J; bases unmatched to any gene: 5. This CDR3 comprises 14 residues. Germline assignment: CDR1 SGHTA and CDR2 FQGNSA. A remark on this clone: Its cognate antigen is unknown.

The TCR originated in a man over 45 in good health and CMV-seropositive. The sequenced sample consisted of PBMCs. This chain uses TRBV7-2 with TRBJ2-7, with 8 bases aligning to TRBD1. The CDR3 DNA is TGTGCCAGCAGCCCACAGGGGGGCCCCTACGAGCAGTACTTC. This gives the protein CASSPQGGPYEQYF.